Below, one T cell receptor (beta chain) is given with its context. The sample comes from a study of blood T cells in healthy people across ages. A second PCR, run for roughly 7 to 12 cycles, used a sample-barcoded 5' primer plus a J-beta primer mix. Each cDNA molecule carried a tag from a template-switch adaptor that contained 12 random nucleotides. TCRdb recomputed calls from the 5' RACE reads with MiXCR, one row per CDR3 protein. Of some 1 million distinct CDR3 sequences listed, 35% to 50% were seen once; the top ten hold 15% to 20%. The ends lost 1 base at V and 0 bases at J; junction bases unmatched: 1. The CDR3 is made up of 17 amino acids.

The sample was blood. The rearrangement uses TRBV12-3 or TRBV12-4 and TRBJ2-7; TRBD2 matches at 15 bases. The clonotype comes from a woman aged 55-69 years in good health. CDR3 protein: CASSLVGLAGGSYEQYF. CDR3 nucleotide sequence: TGTGCCAGCAGTTTAGTGGGACTAGCGGGAGGCTCCTACGAGCAGTACTTC.